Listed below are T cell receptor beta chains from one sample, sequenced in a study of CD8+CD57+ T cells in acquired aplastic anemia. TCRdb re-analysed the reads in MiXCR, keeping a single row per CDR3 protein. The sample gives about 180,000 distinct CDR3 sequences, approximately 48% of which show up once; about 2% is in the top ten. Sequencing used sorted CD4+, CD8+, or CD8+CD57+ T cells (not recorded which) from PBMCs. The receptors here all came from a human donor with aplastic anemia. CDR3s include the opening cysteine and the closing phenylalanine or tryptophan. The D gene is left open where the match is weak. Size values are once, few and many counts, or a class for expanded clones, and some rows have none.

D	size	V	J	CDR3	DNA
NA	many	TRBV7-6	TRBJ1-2	CASSGTGTYNGYTF	TGTGCCAGCAGTGGAACCGGGACCTACAATGGCTACACCTTC
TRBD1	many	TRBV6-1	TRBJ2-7	CASSRTGQAYEQYF	TGTGCCAGCAGCCGGACAGGGCAGGCCTACGAGCAGTACTTC
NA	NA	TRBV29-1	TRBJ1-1	CSAVGWLNTEAFF	TGCAGCGCTGTCGGTTGGCTGAACACTGAAGCTTTCTTT
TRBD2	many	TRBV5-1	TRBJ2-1	CASSASGGGTYNEQFF	TGCGCCAGCAGCGCGAGCGGGGGGGGGACCTACAATGAGCAGTTCTTC
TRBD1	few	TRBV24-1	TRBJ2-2	CATSGGQGYTGELFF	TGTGCCACCAGTGGGGGACAGGGATACACCGGGGAGCTGTTTTTT
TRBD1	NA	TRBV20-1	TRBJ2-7	CSARAGTGGYEQYF	TGCAGTGCTAGGGCCGGGACAGGGGGCTACGAGCAGTACTTC
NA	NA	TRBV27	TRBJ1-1	CASSLLLRGGGNTEAFF	TGTGCCAGCAGTTTATTGTTACGTGGGGGTGGAAACACTGAAGCTTTCTTT
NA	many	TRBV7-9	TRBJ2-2	CASSLLRNHLTGELFF	TGTGCCAGCAGCTTACTCCGGAATCACCTCACCGGGGAGCTGTTTTTT
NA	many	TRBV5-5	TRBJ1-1	CASSLPLGTEAFF	TGTGCCAGCAGCCTACCGCTAGGCACTGAAGCTTTCTTT
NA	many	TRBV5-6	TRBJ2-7	CASSLVLPNRERPFYEQYF	TGTGCCAGCAGCTTGGTTCTGCCCAACAGGGAACGTCCCTTCTACGAGCAGTACTTC
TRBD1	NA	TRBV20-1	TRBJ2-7	CSAGSQGFTYERYF	TGCAGTGCTGGATCACAGGGGTTTACCTACGAGCGATACTTC
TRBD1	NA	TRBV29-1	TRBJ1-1	CSVDPGQGEPEAFF	TGCAGCGTTGATCCCGGACAGGGGGAGCCTGAAGCTTTCTTT
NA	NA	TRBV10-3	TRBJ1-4	CATTSGGTGTTNEKLFF	TGTGCCACGACCTCCGGGGGAACGGGGACAACTAATGAAAAACTGTTTTTT
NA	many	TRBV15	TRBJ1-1	CATSSTGNTEAFF	TGTGCCACCAGCAGTACAGGGAACACTGAAGCTTTCTTT
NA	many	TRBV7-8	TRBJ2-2	CASSSDRGELFF	TGTGCCAGCAGCTCTGACAGGGGGGAGCTGTTTTTT
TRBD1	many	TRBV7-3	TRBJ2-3	CASSLDRVTDTQYF	TGTGCCAGCAGCTTGGACAGGGTCACAGATACGCAGTATTTT
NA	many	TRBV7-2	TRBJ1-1	CASSLGGAVTEAFF	TGTGCCAGCAGCTTAGGGGGGGCGGTCACTGAAGCTTTCTTT
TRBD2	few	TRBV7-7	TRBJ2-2	CASSLNPGTSVSGELFF	TGTGCCAGCAGCTTAAACCCCGGGACTAGTGTGAGCGGGGAGCTGTTTTTT
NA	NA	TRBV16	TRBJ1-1	CASSQSRTANTEAFF	TGTGCCAGCAGCCAATCCAGGACAGCTAACACTGAAGCTTTCTTT